The 14 T cell receptor beta chains presented below share a single source sample, sequenced in a study of cytomegalovirus exposure and HLA in healthy donors. Primers: 60 Vbeta forward and 13 Jbeta reverse. Clones were sequenced by immunoSEQ multiplex PCR, and TCRdb holds only the in-frame ones, with some missing. This sample yields over 150,000 clones, of which less than 85% are seen a single time; 1% belongs to the top ten. The sequenced material came from PBMCs. These TCRs come from a boy aged 2 to 10 in good health and CMV-seronegative.

The chain uses TRBV6-6 and TRBJ2-3; 7 nucleotides agree with TRBD1. Germline values: CDR1 MNHNY, CDR2 SVGAGI (reference sequence). The CDR3 has 14 residues. Trimming at V came to 2 bases and at J to 4 bases, leaving 3 bases not matched to a gene. The CDR3 loop is CASSYEGAADTQYF. CDR3 bases: TGTGCCAGCAGTTACGAGGGGGCGGCAGATACGCAGTATTTT.

The V and J genes are TRBV11-2 and TRBJ2-7; 9 bases map to TRBD2. The V gene end was trimmed by 1 base and the J gene end by 1 base; junction bases not matched to a gene: 2. The CDR3 sequence is 15 residues long. The V gene's germline CDR1 is SGHAT and CDR2 FQNNGV. The CDR3 region has the DNA TGTGCCAGCAGCTTAGTTAGCGGGAGTTCCTACGAGCAGTACTTC. Translation: CASSLVSGSSYEQYF. The entire variable domain, with the rest obtained from reference TRBV11-2 and TRBJ2-7, is as follows: EAGVAQSPRYKIIEKRQSVAFWCNPISGHATLYWYQQILGQGPKLLIQFQNNGVVDDSQLPKDRFSAERLKGVDSTLKIQPAKLEDSAVYLCASSLVSGSSYEQYFGPGTRLTVT.

V is TRBV4-1 and J is TRBJ1-4, with 9 positions matching TRBD1. From germline, CDR1 is MGHRA and CDR2 YSYEKL. The CDR3 sequence is 17 residues long. The junction had 12 bases not matched to a gene; V was cut back by 3 bases and J by 7 bases. The CDR3 loop reads CASSQLAAGQGVEKLFF. CDR3 nucleotides: TGCGCCAGCAGCCAGCTCGCCGCGGGACAGGGTGTTGAAAAACTGTTTTTT.

The chain couples TRBV29-1 to TRBJ1-5; 7 positions agree with TRBD1. The germline V gene has CDR1 SQVTM and CDR2 ANQGSEA. There are 17 residues in the CDR3. Trimming took 2 bases from V and 2 from J; bases not matched to a gene: 12. CDR3 coding DNA: TGCAGCGTTGAAATCGGGACATCAGGGGGAGGCAATCAGCCCCAGCATTTT. It codes for CSVEIGTSGGGNQPQHF.

The chain employs TRBV10-3 and TRBJ1-1; 7 bases are a match to TRBD1. Germline CDR1 ENHRY, CDR2 SYGVKD. V trimming: 5 bases; J trimming: 7 bases; junction bases outside the gene matches: 10. The CDR3 totals 14 residues. The CDR3 reads CAISSDRDLREAFF. The CDR3 DNA reads TGTGCCATCAGTTCTGACAGGGACTTACGTGAAGCTTTCTTT.

J is TRBJ2-3 and V is TRBV5-1, with 8 bases aligning to TRBD2. Trimming at V came to 4 bases and at J to 1 base, leaving 5 bases not matched to a gene. The CDR3 extends over 15 amino acids. Germline-derived CDR1 and CDR2 are SGHRS and YFSETQ. The CDR3 here is CASSASGLGTDTQYF. The CDR3 DNA reads as TGCGCCAGCAGCGCTAGCGGGTTGGGCACAGATACGCAGTATTTT.

The chain uses TRBV19 and TRBJ1-2; maybe TRBD1 (6 bases). Between the trimmed V and J ends, which lost 9 bases and 3 bases, there was a span of 11 bases. The germline gives CDR1 LNHDA, CDR2 SQIVND (reference sequence). The CDR3 is 12 residues long. In nucleotides, the CDR3 is TGTGCCAGGGGGGGGCATGACTATGGCTACACCTTC. Its translation: CARGGHDYGYTF.

This clone was seen just once. The J gene is TRBJ1-1, the V gene TRBV18; D gene uncertain. CDR3 length: 14 residues. From germline, CDR1 is KGHSH and CDR2 LQKENI. V was pared by 6 bases and J by 1 base, with 12 bases between. CDR3 residues: CASSYSSGNTEAFF. CDR3 nucleotide sequence: TGTGCCAGCTCCTACTCGTCCGGGAACACTGAAGCTTTCTTT. Combining the CDR3 with reference TRBV18 and TRBJ1-1 gives the whole variable domain NAGVMQNPRHLVRRRGQEARLRCSPMKGHSHVYWYRQLPEEGLKFMVYLQKENIIDESGMPKERFSAEFPKEGPSILRIQQVVRGDSAAYFCASSYSSGNTEAFFGQGTRLTVV.

V and J are TRBV5-1 and TRBJ2-6; 13 bases are shared with TRBD2. Germline CDR1 reads SGHRS; CDR2 reads YFSETQ. Unmatched junction bases numbered 11, after V lost 3 bases and J lost 2 bases. The CDR3 runs to 20 residues. The CDR3 region is CASSSPTGTSGITGANVLTF. CDR3 bases: TGCGCCAGCAGCTCACCGACCGGGACTAGCGGGATTACTGGGGCCAACGTCCTGACTTTC.

The chain is built from TRBV15 and TRBJ2-3; 9 bases agree with TRBD1. V shed 2 bases and J 6 bases; nucleotides not matched to a gene: 12. This CDR3 has 17 amino acids. CDR1 is LNHNV and CDR2 is YYDKDF in the germline V gene (reference sequence). CDR3 amino acids: CATSRRTGTGNLDTQYF. Here the CDR3 DNA reads TGTGCCACCAGCAGACGCACCGGGACAGGGAATCTGGATACGCAGTATTTT.

This rearrangement joins TRBV7-9 to TRBJ1-6, with 9 nucleotides matching TRBD1. Germline CDR1 SEHNR, CDR2 FQNEAQ (reference sequence). The CDR3 extends over 14 amino acids. J gave up 11 bases and V 5 bases, and 7 bases lay outside the gene matches. This chain's CDR3 is CASSPRTGEAPLHF. CDR3 in DNA: TGTGCCAGCAGCCCTAGGACAGGGGAGGCACCCCTCCACTTT.

CDR3 sequence (DNA): TGTGCCAGCAGACGGGGACAGGGGCCAACTGAAGCTTTCTTT. Translating gives CASRRGQGPTEAFF. The chain employs TRBV6-1 and TRBJ1-1; 10 nucleotides line up with TRBD1. Trimming at V came to 6 bases and at J to 5 bases, leaving 6 bases not matched to a gene. Germline V CDR1 and CDR2: MNHNS, SASEGT. This CDR3 contains 14 residues.

This chain links TRBV27 with TRBJ2-7, with 7 bases identical to TRBD2. The CDR3 is made up of 17 amino acids. J lost 2 bases, V lost 6 bases, and 16 bases had no gene match. The germline gives CDR1 MNHEY, CDR2 SMNVEV (reference sequence). This chain's CDR3 is CASSPPRRTGGAYEQYF. The CDR3 region has the DNA TGTGCCAGCAGCCCACCGAGACGGACTGGGGGGGCCTACGAGCAGTACTTC.

A note on this clone: The same CDR3 arises from other DNA sequences in this sample as well. This chain links TRBV25-1 with TRBJ1-5; D is perhaps TRBD1 (6 bases). The germline V gene encodes CDR1 MGHDK and CDR2 SYGVNS. There are 13 residues in the CDR3. Trimming left V 4 bases short and J 2 bases short, with 6 bases between. The CDR3 DNA reads as TGTGCCAGCAGTGGACAGGGCAATCAGCCCCAGCATTTT. Its protein product is CASSGQGNQPQHF. Complete variable domain (other parts from reference TRBV25-1 and TRBJ1-5): EADIYQTPRYLVIGTGKKITLECSQTMGHDKMYWYQQDPGMELHLIHYSYGVNSTEKGDLSSESTVSRIRTEHFPLTLESARPSHTSQYLCASSGQGNQPQHFGDGTRLSIL.